A selection of T cell receptor beta chains follows, all from one sample in a study of blood T cells in healthy people across ages. TCRdb called the 5' RACE reads again in MiXCR, with one record for every CDR3 protein. Of about 680,000 distinct CDR3 sequences listed, around half are singletons. Sequencing was carried out using blood. These receptors came from a woman in her sixties or seventies in good health. The CDR3 runs from the conserved cysteine through the conserved F or W. D genes are given only for firm matches. Part of the rows lack a size; the others show once, few, many or a class for expanded clones.

clone size: .; V gene: TRBV15; D gene: .; J gene: TRBJ2-7; CDR3 DNA: TGTGCCACCAGCAGAGAATTCGACAGTACCTACGAGCAGTACTTC; CDR3 protein: CATSREFDSTYEQYF
clone size: .; V gene: TRBV29-1; D gene: .; J gene: TRBJ2-1; CDR3 DNA: TGCAGCGTTGGCCACTTCCAGAGCTCCTACAATGAGCAGTTCTTC; CDR3 protein: CSVGHFQSSYNEQFF
clone size: .; V gene: TRBV7-2; D gene: .; J gene: TRBJ2-5; CDR3 DNA: TGTGCCAGCACCTCAACACGGGAGCCCCAGTACTTC; CDR3 protein: CASTSTREPQYF
clone size: .; V gene: TRBV5-1; D gene: TRBD1; J gene: TRBJ1-2; CDR3 DNA: TGCGCCAGCAGCCATACGACAGGGGGCCTTAACTATGGCTACACCTTC; CDR3 protein: CASSHTTGGLNYGYTF
clone size: few; V gene: TRBV20-1; D gene: .; J gene: TRBJ1-1; CDR3 DNA: TGCAGTGCTATATGGGGGACTAACACTGAAGCTTTCTTT; CDR3 protein: CSAIWGTNTEAFF
clone size: .; V gene: TRBV29-1; D gene: .; J gene: TRBJ2-5; CDR3 DNA: TGCAGCGTTGAAGGCTACAAGAGGGGCTCCTACAATGAGCAGTACTTC; CDR3 protein: CSVEGYKRGSYNEQYF
clone size: few; V gene: TRBV7-2; D gene: .; J gene: TRBJ2-5; CDR3 DNA: TGTGCCAGCAGCTTGACAGCTGTCCGGGAGACCCAGTACTTC; CDR3 protein: CASSLTAVRETQYF
clone size: .; V gene: TRBV11-2; D gene: .; J gene: TRBJ2-7; CDR3 DNA: TGTGCCAGCAGCCCGCGCCGGGACTCCGGTCCGTACTTC; CDR3 protein: CASSPRRDSGPYF
clone size: .; V gene: TRBV4-3; D gene: TRBD2; J gene: TRBJ2-5; CDR3 DNA: TGCGCCAGCAGCCAAGCGTTGGGGCTAGCGGGAGAGGCAGAGACCCAGTACTTC; CDR3 protein: CASSQALGLAGEAETQYF
clone size: .; V gene: TRBV7-2; D gene: .; J gene: TRBJ2-7; CDR3 DNA: TGTGCCAGCAACTCCGGGACTTCCCTGGAGCAGTACTTC; CDR3 protein: CASNSGTSLEQYF
clone size: .; V gene: TRBV4-2; D gene: .; J gene: TRBJ2-6; CDR3 DNA: TGTGCCAACAGCCCGACGGGCCTCATCTCTGGGGCCAACGTCCTGACTTTC; CDR3 protein: CANSPTGLISGANVLTF
clone size: once; V gene: TRBV27; D gene: .; J gene: TRBJ2-1; CDR3 DNA: TGTGCCAGCAGTCCCCTGGGGGGCAGTGAGCAGTTCTTC; CDR3 protein: CASSPLGGSEQFF
clone size: .; V gene: TRBV3-1; D gene: .; J gene: TRBJ1-6; CDR3 DNA: TGTGCCAGCAGCCAAGTTCGTTCACCCCTCCACTTT; CDR3 protein: CASSQVRSPLHF
clone size: few; V gene: TRBV12-3/TRBV12-4; D gene: TRBD1; J gene: TRBJ1-2; CDR3 DNA: TGTGCCAGCACTTTCCAGGCCAAACAGGGGGCGGAGGACTATGGCTACACCTTC; CDR3 protein: CASTFQAKQGAEDYGYTF
clone size: .; V gene: TRBV2; D gene: TRBD2; J gene: TRBJ2-5; CDR3 DNA: TGTGCCAGCAGGGGTAGCGGGGCGCAAGAGACCCAGTACTTC; CDR3 protein: CASRGSGAQETQYF
clone size: .; V gene: TRBV20-1; D gene: TRBD2; J gene: TRBJ2-1; CDR3 DNA: TGCAGTGCTAGCAATGCGGGAGCGGCCTACAATGAGCAGTTCTTC; CDR3 protein: CSASNAGAAYNEQFF
clone size: few; V gene: TRBV3-1; D gene: TRBD1; J gene: TRBJ2-4; CDR3 DNA: TGTGCCAGCAGCCAAGGGGGGACAGCGGTAAAAAACATTCAGTACTTC; CDR3 protein: CASSQGGTAVKNIQYF
clone size: few; V gene: TRBV27; D gene: TRBD1; J gene: TRBJ2-6; CDR3 DNA: TGTGCCAGCAGTTTTACAGGGGGCTTAAGTGGGGCCAACGTCCTGACTTTC; CDR3 protein: CASSFTGGLSGANVLTF
clone size: .; V gene: TRBV29-1; D gene: .; J gene: TRBJ2-1; CDR3 DNA: TGCAGCGTTCATACGAGCTCCTACAATGAGCAGTTCTTC; CDR3 protein: CSVHTSSYNEQFF
clone size: .; V gene: TRBV20-1; D gene: .; J gene: TRBJ1-5; CDR3 DNA: TGCAGTGCTAGTCGGCAGGTGATCAATCAGCCCCAGCATTTT; CDR3 protein: CSASRQVINQPQHF
clone size: once; V gene: TRBV28; D gene: TRBD1; J gene: TRBJ1-2; CDR3 DNA: TGTGCCAGCACCCGGGACAGGGCCTTTGGCTACACCTTC; CDR3 protein: CASTRDRAFGYTF
clone size: .; V gene: TRBV20-1; D gene: .; J gene: TRBJ2-7; CDR3 DNA: TGCAGTGCTAGAGATCGTTTGTGGGACTCCTACGAGCAGTACTTC; CDR3 protein: CSARDRLWDSYEQYF
clone size: few; V gene: TRBV20-1; D gene: .; J gene: TRBJ1-6; CDR3 DNA: TGCAGTGCTAGAGATCAGGGGCGATTTTCACCCCTCCACTTT; CDR3 protein: CSARDQGRFSPLHF